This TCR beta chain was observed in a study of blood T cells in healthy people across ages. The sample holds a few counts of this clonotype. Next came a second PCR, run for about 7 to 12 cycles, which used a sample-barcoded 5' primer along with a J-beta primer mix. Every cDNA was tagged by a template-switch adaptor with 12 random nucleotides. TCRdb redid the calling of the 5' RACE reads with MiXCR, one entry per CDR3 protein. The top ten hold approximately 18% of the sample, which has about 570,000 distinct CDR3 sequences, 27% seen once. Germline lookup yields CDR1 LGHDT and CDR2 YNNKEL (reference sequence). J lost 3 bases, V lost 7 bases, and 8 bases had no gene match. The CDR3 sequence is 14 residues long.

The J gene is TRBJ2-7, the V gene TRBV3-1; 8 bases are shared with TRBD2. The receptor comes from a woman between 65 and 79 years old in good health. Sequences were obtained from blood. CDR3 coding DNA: TGTGCCAGCACCCAGAGCGGGGGTAACTACGAGCAGTACTTC. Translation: CASTQSGGNYEQYF.